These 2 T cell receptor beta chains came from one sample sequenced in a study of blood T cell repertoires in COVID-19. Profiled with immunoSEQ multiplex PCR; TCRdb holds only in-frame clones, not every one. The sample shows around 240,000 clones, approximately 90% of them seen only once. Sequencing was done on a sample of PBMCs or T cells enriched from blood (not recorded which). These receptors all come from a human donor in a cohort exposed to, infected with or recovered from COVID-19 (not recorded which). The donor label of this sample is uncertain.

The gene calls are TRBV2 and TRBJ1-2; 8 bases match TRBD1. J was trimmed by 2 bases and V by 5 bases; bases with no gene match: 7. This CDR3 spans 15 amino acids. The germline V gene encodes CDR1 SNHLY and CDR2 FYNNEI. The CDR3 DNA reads TGTGCCAGCAGTCAGAAACAGGGGGGGAACTATGGCTACACCTTC. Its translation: CASSQKQGGNYGYTF. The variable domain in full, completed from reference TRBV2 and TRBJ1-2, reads EPEVTQTPSHQVTQMGQEVILRCVPISNHLYFYWYRQILGQKVEFLVSFYNNEISEKSEIFDDQFSVERPDGSNFTLKIRSTKLEDSAMYFCASSQKQGGNYGYTFGSGTRLTVV.

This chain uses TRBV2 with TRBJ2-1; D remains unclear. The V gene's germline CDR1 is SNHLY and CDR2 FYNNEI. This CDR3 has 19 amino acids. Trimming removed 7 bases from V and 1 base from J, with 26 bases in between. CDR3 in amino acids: CASMVPGLGSTSSYNEQFF. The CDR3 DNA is TGTGCCAGCATGGTACCCGGTCTAGGCTCCACGTCATCCTACAATGAGCAGTTCTTC.